This T cell receptor (beta chain) came from a study of neoadjuvant anti-PD-1 for oral cavity cancer. As for the study in general: Before surgery, most patients got three to four biweekly 3 mg/kg nivolumab doses. Non-progressing patients received a fourth nivolumab dose near day 43, then surgery on days 50-56.

Most PBMC samples had approximately 470 ng input DNA in six replicates. The method was immunoSEQ multiplex PCR; TCRdb's version includes in-frame clones alone and lacks a portion of them. The table includes fewer than 10,000 clones, approximately 68% detected once. Germline CDR1 and CDR2: MNHEY and SVGAGI. The J segment lost 8 bases and the V segment lost 0 bases, leaving 9 bases of the junction unmatched. The CDR3 sequence is 16 residues long. Time point indicated: after neoadjuvant nivolumab, at surgical resection. These newly diagnosed stage II-IVA oral cavity squamous cell carcinoma patients had no prior systemic or radiation treatment.

Sequenced here: PBMCs, sampled after nivolumab (anti-PD-1) treatment. The TCR comes from a person aged 35-79 years with oral cavity squamous cell carcinoma. V usage is TRBV6-5 and J usage is TRBJ1-4, with 7 nucleotides matching TRBD1. The DNA of the CDR3 is TGTGCCAGCAGTTACTCGATTGCAGGGGGACGGGAAAAACTGTTTTTT. Encoded protein: CASSYSIAGGREKLFF.